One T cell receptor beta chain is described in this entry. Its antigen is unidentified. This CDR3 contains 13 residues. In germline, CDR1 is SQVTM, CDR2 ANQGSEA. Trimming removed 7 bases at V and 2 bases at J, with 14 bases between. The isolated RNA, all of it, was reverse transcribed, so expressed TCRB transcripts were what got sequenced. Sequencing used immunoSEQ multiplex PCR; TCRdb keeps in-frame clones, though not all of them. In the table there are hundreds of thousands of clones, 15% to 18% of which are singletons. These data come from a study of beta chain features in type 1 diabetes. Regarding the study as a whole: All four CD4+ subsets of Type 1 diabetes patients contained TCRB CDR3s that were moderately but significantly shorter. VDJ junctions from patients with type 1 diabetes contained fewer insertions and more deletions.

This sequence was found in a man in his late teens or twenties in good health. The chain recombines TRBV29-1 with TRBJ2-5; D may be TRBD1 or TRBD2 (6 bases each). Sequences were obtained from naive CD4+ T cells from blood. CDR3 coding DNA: TGCAGCGGGGGGGCCGGGCAACAAGAGACCCAGTACTTC. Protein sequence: CSGGAGQQETQYF.